The clone carrying this T cell receptor (beta chain) was seen a handful of times. The CDR3 has 15 residues. Germline CDR1 and CDR2: MGHDK and SYGVNS. V was cut by 3 bases and J by 3 bases, with 12 bases left in between. Profiled with immunoSEQ multiplex PCR; TCRdb holds only in-frame clones, not every one. This sample carries 150,000 to 200,000 clones, around 89% of them seen once, and the ten largest clones take roughly 5.6%. These data originate in a study of blood T cell repertoires in COVID-19. Whole-study context: The analysed material was cDNA or gDNA that came from T cells, B-cell-depleted T cells, or PBMCs.

This chain links TRBV25-1 with TRBJ2-1; D is unclear. The origin of this receptor is a man aged 35 to 55 with active or convalescent COVID-19. Sequenced: peripheral blood. The CDR3 coding sequence is TGTGCCAGCAGTGATACCGGTTTCTACTACAATGAGCAGTTCTTC. This sequence encodes CASSDTGFYYNEQFF.